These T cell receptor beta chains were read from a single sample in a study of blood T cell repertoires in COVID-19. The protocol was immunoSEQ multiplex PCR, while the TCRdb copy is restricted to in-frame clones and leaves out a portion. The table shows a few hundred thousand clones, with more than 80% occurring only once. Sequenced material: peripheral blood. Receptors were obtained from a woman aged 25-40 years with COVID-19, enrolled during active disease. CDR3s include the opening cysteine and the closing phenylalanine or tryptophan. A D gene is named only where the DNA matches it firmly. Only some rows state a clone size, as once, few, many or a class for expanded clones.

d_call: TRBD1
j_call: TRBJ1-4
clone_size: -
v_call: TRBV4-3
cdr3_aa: CASSRTRGQGNEKLFF
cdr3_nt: TGCGCCAGCAGCCGAACGAGGGGGCAAGGTAATGAAAAACTGTTTTTT

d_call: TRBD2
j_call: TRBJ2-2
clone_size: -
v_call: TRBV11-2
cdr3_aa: CASSLEASGGNTGELFF
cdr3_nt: TGTGCCAGCAGCTTAGAAGCCAGCGGGGGAAACACCGGGGAGCTGTTTTTT

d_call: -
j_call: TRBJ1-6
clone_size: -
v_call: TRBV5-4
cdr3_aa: CASSLVGAGFNSPLHF
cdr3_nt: TGTGCCAGCAGCTTGGTAGGGGCAGGGTTTAATTCACCCCTCCACTTT

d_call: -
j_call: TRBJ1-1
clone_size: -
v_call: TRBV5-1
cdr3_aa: CASSLVMMGNTEAFF
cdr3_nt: TGCGCCAGCAGCTTGGTTATGATGGGCAACACTGAAGCTTTCTTT

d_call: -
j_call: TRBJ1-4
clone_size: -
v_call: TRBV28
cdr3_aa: CASSLPRHRVEKLFF
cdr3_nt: TGTGCCAGCAGTCTCCCCCGCCACAGGGTAGAAAAACTGTTTTTT

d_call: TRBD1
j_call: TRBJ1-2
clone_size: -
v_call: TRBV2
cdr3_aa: CAGTGGTNYGYTF
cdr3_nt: TGTGCCGGAACAGGGGGCACTAACTATGGCTACACCTTC

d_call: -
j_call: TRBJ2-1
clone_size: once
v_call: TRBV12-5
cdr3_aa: CASGLEGVKQFF
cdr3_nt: TGTGCTAGTGGTTTGGAAGGGGTGAAGCAGTTCTTC

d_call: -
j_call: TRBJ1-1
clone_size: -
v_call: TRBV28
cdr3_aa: CASSLWPMNTEAFF
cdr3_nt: TGTGCCAGCAGTTTATGGCCTATGAACACTGAAGCTTTCTTT

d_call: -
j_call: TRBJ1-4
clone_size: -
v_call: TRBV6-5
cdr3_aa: CATNSLRSGKLFF
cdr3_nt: TGTGCCACCAACTCACTTCGTAGCGGAAAACTGTTTTTT

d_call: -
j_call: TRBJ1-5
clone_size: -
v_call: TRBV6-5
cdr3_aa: CASSYSSQGDQPQHF
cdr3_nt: TGTGCCAGCAGTTACTCGAGCCAGGGTGATCAGCCCCAGCATTTT

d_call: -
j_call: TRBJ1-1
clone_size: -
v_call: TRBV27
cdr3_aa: CASSSLGGENTEAFF
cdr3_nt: TGTGCCAGCAGTTCGCTGGGGGGGGAGAACACTGAAGCTTTCTTT

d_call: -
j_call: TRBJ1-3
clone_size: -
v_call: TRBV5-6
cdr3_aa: CASSLGGAGNTIYF
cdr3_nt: TGTGCCAGCAGCTTGGGCGGAGCTGGAAACACCATATATTTT

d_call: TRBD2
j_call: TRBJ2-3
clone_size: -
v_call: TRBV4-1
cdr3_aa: CASSQVAAGEGDTQYF
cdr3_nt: TGCGCCAGCAGCCAAGTCGCGGCGGGGGAAGGAGATACGCAGTATTTT

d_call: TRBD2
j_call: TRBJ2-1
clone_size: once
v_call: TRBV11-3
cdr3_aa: CASSTSSHGGAKEQFF
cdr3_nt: TGTGCCAGCAGCACCTCCTCTCACGGGGGGGCAAAGGAGCAGTTCTTC

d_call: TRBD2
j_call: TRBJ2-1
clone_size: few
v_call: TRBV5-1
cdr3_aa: CASSLPERGHNEQFF
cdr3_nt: TGCGCCAGCAGCTTGCCCGAGCGGGGGCACAATGAGCAGTTCTTC

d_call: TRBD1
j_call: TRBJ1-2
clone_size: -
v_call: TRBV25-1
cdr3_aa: CASSETGADVYGYTF
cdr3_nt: TGTGCCAGCAGTGAGACAGGGGCCGACGTCTATGGCTACACCTTC

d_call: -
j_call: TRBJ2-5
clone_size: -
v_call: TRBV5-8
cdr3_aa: CASSLDSRAGEETQYF
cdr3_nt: TGTGCCAGCAGCTTGGACTCTAGGGCAGGGGAAGAGACCCAGTACTTC

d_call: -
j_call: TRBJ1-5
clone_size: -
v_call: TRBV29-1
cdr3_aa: CSVGGTGNQPQHF
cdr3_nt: TGCAGCGTTGGCGGGACTGGTAATCAGCCCCAGCATTTT

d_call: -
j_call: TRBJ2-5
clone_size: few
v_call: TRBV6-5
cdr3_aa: CATGRDSSSETQYF
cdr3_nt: TGTGCCACGGGTCGGGACTCCTCCAGTGAGACCCAGTACTTC

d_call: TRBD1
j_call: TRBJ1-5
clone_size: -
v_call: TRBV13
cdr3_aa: CASGQGSNQPQHF
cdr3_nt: TGTGCCAGCGGACAGGGTAGCAATCAGCCCCAGCATTTT

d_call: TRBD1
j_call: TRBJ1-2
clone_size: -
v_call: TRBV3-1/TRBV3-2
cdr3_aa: CASSGRQGLNGYTF
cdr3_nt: TGTGCCAGCAGCGGACGACAGGGACTGAATGGCTACACCTTC

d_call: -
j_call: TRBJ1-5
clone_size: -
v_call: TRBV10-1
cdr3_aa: CASSDSTGIEPQHF
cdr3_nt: TGCGCCAGCAGTGATTCGACGGGAATTGAGCCCCAGCATTTT

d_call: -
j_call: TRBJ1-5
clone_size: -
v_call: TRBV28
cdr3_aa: CASIYSRGQPQHF
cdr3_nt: TGTGCCAGCATATATTCCCGGGGTCAGCCCCAGCATTTT

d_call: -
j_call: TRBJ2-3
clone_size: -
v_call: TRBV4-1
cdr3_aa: CASSLRGGALWTDTQYF
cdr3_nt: TGCGCCAGCAGCCTTCGAGGGGGGGCCCTCTGGACAGATACGCAGTATTTT

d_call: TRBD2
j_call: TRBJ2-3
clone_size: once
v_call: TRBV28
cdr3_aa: CASSGWRGSTDTQYF
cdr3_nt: TGTGCCAGCAGTGGGTGGCGGGGGAGCACAGATACGCAGTATTTT

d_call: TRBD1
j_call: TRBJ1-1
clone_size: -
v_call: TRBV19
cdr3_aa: CASSRGDRGYEAFF
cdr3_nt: TGTGCCAGTAGTAGAGGGGACAGGGGCTACGAAGCTTTCTTT

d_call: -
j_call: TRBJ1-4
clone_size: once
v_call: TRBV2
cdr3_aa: CASTTGKGFWEKLFF
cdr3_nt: TGTGCCAGCACTACGGGGAAGGGCTTCTGGGAAAAACTGTTTTTT

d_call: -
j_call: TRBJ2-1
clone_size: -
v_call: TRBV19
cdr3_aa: CASSIIARVIMGNEQFF
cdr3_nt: TGTGCCAGTAGTATTATAGCCAGGGTTATTATGGGGAATGAGCAGTTCTTC

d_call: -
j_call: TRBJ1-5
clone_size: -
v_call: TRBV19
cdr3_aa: CASSIPRGRVQPQHF
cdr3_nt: TGTGCCAGTAGTATTCCCAGGGGTCGGGTTCAGCCCCAGCATTTT

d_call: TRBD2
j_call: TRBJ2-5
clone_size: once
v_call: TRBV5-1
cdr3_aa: CASSLEASGQETQYF
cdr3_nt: TGCGCCAGCAGCTTGGAGGCTAGCGGGCAAGAGACCCAGTACTTC

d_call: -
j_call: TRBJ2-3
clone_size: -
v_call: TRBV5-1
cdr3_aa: CASSPVERDTQYF
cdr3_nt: TGCGCCAGCAGCCCCGTTGAGAGGGATACGCAGTATTTT

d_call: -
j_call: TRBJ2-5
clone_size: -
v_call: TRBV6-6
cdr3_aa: CASSYGAETQYF
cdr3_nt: TGTGCCAGCAGTTACGGGGCAGAGACCCAGTACTTC

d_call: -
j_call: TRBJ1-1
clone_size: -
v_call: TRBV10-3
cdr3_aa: CAISPGTKNTEAFF
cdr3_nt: TGTGCCATCAGTCCGGGGACAAAGAACACTGAAGCTTTCTTT

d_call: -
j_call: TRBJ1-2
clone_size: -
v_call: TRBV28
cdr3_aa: CATQGNLNYGYTF
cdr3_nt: TGTGCCACCCAGGGCAACCTAAACTATGGCTACACCTTC

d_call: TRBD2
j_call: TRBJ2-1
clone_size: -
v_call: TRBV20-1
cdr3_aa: CSASLAGDLYNEQFF
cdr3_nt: TGCAGTGCTAGTCTAGCGGGGGACCTCTACAATGAGCAGTTCTTC

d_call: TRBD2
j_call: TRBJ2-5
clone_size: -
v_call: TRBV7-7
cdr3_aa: CASSLLAGKETQYF
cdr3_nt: TGTGCTAGCAGCTTACTAGCGGGGAAAGAGACCCAGTACTTC

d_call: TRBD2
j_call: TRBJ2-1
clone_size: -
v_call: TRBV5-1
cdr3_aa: CASRSTSGGAFEQFF
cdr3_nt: TGCGCCAGCAGGTCAACTAGCGGGGGGGCCTTTGAGCAGTTCTTC

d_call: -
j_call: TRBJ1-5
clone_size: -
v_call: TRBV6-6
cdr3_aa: CASTLGGSGGQPQHF
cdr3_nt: TGTGCCAGCACCTTGGGTGGGTCCGGCGGTCAGCCCCAGCATTTT

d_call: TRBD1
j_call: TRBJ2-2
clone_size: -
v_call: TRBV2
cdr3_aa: CASSGTGVDTGELFF
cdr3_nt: TGTGCCAGCAGTGGGACAGGGGTCGACACCGGGGAGCTGTTTTTT

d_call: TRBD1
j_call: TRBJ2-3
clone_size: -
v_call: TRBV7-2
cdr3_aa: CASSLTGGSTDTQYF
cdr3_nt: TGTGCCAGCAGCTTGACAGGGGGGAGCACAGATACGCAGTATTTT

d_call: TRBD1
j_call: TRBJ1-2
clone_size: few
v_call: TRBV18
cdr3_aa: CASSPQRRDRGPVVTF
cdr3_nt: TGTGCCAGCTCACCTCAGCGCCGGGACAGGGGTCCGGTTGTCACCTTC

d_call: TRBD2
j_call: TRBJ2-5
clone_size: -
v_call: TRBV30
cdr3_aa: CAWSFGRGRGQETQYF
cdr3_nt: TGTGCCTGGAGTTTTGGGCGGGGGAGGGGTCAAGAGACCCAGTACTTC

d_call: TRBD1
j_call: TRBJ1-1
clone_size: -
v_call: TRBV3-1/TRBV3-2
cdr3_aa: CASTRGGQGTEAFF
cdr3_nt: TGTGCCAGCACCCGCGGGGGACAGGGCACTGAAGCTTTCTTT

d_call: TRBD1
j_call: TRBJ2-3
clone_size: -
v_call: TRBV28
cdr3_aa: CASGRSGQGMDTQYF
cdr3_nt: TGTGCCAGCGGAAGGTCGGGACAGGGTATGGATACGCAGTATTTT

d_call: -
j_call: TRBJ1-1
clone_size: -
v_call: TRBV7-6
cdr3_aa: CASSLLLTGEAFF
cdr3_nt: TGTGCCAGCAGCTTACTATTGACAGGTGAAGCTTTCTTT

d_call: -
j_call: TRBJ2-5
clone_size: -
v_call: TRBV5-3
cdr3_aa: CARSTGLALWETQYF
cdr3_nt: TGTGCCAGAAGCACGGGACTGGCTTTGTGGGAGACCCAGTACTTC